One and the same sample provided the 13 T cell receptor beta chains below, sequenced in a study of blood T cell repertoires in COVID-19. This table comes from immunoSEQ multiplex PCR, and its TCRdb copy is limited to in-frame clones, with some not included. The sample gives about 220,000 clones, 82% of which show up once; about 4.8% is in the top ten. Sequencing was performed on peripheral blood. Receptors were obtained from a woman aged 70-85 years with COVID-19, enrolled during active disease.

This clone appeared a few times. CDR3 residues: CASSQVAGMGNTIYF. The CDR3 DNA is TGCGCCAGCAGCCAAGTCGCAGGGATGGGAAACACCATATATTTT. V gene TRBV4-1 combines with J gene TRBJ1-3; maybe TRBD1 (5 bases). This CDR3 contains 15 residues. With 1 base removed from V and 4 bases from J, the gap between germline ends came to 11 bases. CDR1 and CDR2 from the germline V gene are MGHRA and YSYEKL.

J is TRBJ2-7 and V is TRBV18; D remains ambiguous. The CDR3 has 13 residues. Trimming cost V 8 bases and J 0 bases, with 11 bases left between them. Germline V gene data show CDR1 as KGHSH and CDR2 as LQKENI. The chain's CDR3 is CASPSGSSYEQYF. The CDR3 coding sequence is TGTGCCAGCCCCTCAGGTTCCTCCTACGAGCAGTACTTC.

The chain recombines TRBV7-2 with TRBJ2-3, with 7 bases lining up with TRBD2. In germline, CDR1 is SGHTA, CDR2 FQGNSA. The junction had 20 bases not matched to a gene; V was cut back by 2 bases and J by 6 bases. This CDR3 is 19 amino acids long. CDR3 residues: CASSLIRLAEPLEGDTQYF. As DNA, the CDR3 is TGTGCCAGCAGCTTAATTCGGCTAGCGGAACCGTTAGAGGGGGATACGCAGTATTTT.

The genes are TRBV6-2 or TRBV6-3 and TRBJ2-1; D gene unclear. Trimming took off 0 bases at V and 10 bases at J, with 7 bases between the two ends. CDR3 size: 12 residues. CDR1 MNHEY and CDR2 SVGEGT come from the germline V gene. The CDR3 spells CASSYSAHEQFF. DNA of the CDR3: TGTGCCAGCAGTTACTCGGCACACGAGCAGTTCTTC.

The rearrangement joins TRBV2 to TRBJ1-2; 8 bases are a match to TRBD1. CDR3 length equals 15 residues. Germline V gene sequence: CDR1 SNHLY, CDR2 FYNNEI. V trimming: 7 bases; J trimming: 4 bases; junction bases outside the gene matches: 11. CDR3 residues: CASTGQGSLSYGYTF. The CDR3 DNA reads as TGTGCCAGCACCGGACAGGGTTCTCTTAGCTATGGCTACACCTTC.

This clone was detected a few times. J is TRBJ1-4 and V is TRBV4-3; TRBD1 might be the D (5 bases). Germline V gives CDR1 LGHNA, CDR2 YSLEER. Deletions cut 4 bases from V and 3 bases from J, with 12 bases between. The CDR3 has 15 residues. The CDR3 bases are TGCGCCAGCAGCCCCCGATTGACAGCTAATGAAAAACTGTTTTTT. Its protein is CASSPRLTANEKLFF.

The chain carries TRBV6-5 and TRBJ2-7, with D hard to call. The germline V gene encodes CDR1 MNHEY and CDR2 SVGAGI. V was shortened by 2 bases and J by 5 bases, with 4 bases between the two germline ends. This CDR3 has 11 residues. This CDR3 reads CASSYIDEQYF. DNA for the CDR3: TGTGCCAGCAGTTACATAGACGAGCAGTACTTC.

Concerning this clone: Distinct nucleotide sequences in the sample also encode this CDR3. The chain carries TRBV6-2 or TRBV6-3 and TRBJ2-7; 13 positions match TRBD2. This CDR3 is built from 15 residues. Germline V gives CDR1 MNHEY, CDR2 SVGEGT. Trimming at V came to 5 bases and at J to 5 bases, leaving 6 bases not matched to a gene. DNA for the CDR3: TGTGCCAGCAGTCTAGGACTAGCGGGAGACCACGAGCAGTACTTC. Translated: CASSLGLAGDHEQYF.

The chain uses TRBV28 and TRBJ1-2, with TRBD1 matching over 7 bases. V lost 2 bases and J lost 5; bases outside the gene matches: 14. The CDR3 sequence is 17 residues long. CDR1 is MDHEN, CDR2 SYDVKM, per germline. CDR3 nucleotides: TGTGCCAGCAGTTTAAGTACACAGGGGATGGGTCATTATGGCTACACCTTC. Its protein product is CASSLSTQGMGHYGYTF.

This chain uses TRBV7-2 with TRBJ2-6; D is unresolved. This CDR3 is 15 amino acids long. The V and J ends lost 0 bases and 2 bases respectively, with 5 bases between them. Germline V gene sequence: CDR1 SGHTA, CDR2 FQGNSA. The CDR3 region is CASSLAQAGANVLTF. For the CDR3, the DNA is TGTGCCAGCAGCTTAGCTCAGGCTGGGGCCAACGTCCTGACTTTC. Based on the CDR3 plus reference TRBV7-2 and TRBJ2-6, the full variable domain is GAGVSQSPSNKVTEKGKDVELRCDPISGHTALYWYRQSLGQGLEFLIYFQGNSAPDKSGLPSDRFSAERTGGSVSTLTIQRTQQEDSAVYLCASSLAQAGANVLTFGAGSRLTVL.

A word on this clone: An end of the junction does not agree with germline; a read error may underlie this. The CDR3 loop reads CASSFQGANTEAFF. In DNA, the CDR3 is TGTGCCAGCAGCTTTCAGGGGGCGAACACTGAGGCTTTCTTT. This rearrangement joins TRBV7-9 to TRBJ1-1, with TRBD1 matching 8 bases. The CDR3 is made up of 14 amino acids. Germline assignment: CDR1 SEHNR and CDR2 FQNEAQ (reference sequence).

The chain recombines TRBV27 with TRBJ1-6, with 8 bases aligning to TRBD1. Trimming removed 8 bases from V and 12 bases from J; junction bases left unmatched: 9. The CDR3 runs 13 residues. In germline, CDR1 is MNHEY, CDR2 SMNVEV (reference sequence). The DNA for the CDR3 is TGTGCCAGCCACGGACAGGGCCTCAGACCCCTCCACTTT. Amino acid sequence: CASHGQGLRPLHF.

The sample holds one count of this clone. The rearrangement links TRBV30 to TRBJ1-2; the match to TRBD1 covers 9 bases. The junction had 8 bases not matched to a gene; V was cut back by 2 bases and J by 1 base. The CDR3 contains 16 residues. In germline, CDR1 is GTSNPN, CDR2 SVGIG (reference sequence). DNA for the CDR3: TGTGCCTGGAGTCCTACTCGGGACAGGGATAACTATGGCTACACCTTC. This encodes CAWSPTRDRDNYGYTF.